This passage covers 14 T cell receptor beta chains from one sample sequenced in a study of T cells in severe cutaneous drug reactions. The donors had carbamazepine-induced Stevens-Johnson syndrome or toxic epidermal necrolysis. TCR subtype-specific primers in iRepertoire multiplex PCR prepared libraries for bulk and single-cell sequencing. TCRdb re-called the multiplex PCR reads; every CDR3 protein appears as one record, without DNA. The clone table shows over 2,000 distinct CDR3 sequences, with the ten largest holding less than 20%. Sequencing was done on a sample of PBMCs. These receptors all come from a human donor with Stevens-Johnson syndrome, a severe cutaneous drug reaction.

Its frequency marks this clonotype as medium-sized. CDR3: CASSAGQMGYGYTF. The chain has TRBV12-3 or TRBV12-4 and TRBJ1-2; the TCRdb call, TRBD1, lacks DNA for checking. The CDR3 runs 14 residues.

This clonotype shows up as medium-sized (0.01 to 0.1%) by frequency. This chain connects TRBV11-2 to TRBJ1-1; TCRdb selects TRBD1, and the lack of DNA leaves this call unchecked. Germline V gene sequence: CDR1 SGHAT, CDR2 FQNNGV. CDR3 size: 17 residues. The chain's CDR3 is CASSSPGGNAMNTEAFF.

The chain employs TRBV28 and TRBJ1-3. CDR3 length equals 15 residues. In germline, CDR1 is MDHEN, CDR2 SYDVKM. The CDR3 loop reads CASSSYSLSGNTIYF.

The chain recombines TRBV6-1 with TRBJ2-6; without DNA, the TCRdb call of TRBD1 cannot be checked. The CDR3 has 18 residues. Per germline, CDR1 MNHNS and CDR2 SASEGT. The CDR3 reads CASSGAGVFRAGANVLTF.

This clonotype is classed as large (0.1 to 1%) by frequency. The CDR3 loop reads CASSLLPNYGYTF. V and J are TRBV28 and TRBJ1-2. Germline lookup yields CDR1 MDHEN and CDR2 SYDVKM. This CDR3 is built from 13 residues.

This clonotype is classed as medium-sized by frequency. The rearrangement links TRBV11-2 to TRBJ2-5. This CDR3 has 14 amino acids. Germline assignment: CDR1 SGHAT and CDR2 FQNNGV. The CDR3 sequence: CASSLDHVQETQYF.

V and J are TRBV18 and TRBJ1-2; TCRdb lists TRBD1, though no DNA is available to test this call. Germline V CDR1 and CDR2: KGHSH, LQKENI. CDR3 size: 17 residues. CDR3 sequence reads: CASSPQFSRGPNYGYTF.

This clonotype is called medium-sized based on its frequency. This sequence joins TRBV27 and TRBJ2-5; the D call of TRBD2 rests on TCRdb alone, since no DNA is present to check it. Germline lookup yields CDR1 MNHEY and CDR2 SMNVEV (reference sequence). The CDR3 is made up of 17 amino acids. The CDR3 is CASSSALGGLLQETQYF.

Judged by frequency, this clonotype is medium-sized (0.01 to 0.1%). This chain links TRBV9 with TRBJ1-1; TCRdb's D call, TRBD1, is unchecked because there is no DNA. Germline assignment: CDR1 SGDLS and CDR2 YYNGEE. This CDR3 is built from 15 residues. This CDR3 is CASSPSGQPNTEAFF.

The gene calls are TRBV2 and TRBJ1-5. This CDR3 is built from 15 residues. Germline CDR1 is SNHLY and CDR2 is FYNNEI. CDR3 protein: CASSEVRRSNQPQHF.

This clonotype is identified as large from frequency. This chain connects TRBV28 to TRBJ2-7; with no DNA, the TCRdb D assignment of TRBD1 cannot be verified. Germline values: CDR1 MDHEN, CDR2 SYDVKM. The CDR3 runs to 12 residues. The CDR3 loop is CASSPGQYEQYF.

J is TRBJ1-6 and V is TRBV5-6; TCRdb's D call of TRBD1 is untestable without DNA. The CDR3 consists of 15 residues. Germline V lookup: CDR1 SGHDT, CDR2 YYEEEE. The CDR3 sequence is CASSPGGSYNSPLHF.

The chain has TRBV18 and TRBJ2-7. CDR1 and CDR2 (germline): KGHSH, LQKENI. The CDR3 has 14 amino acids. The CDR3 loop reads CASSHPAGAHEQYF.

Frequency places this clonotype as large. This chain connects TRBV6-1 to TRBJ1-3. The CDR3 has 15 amino acids. CDR1 is MNHNS, CDR2 SASEGT, per germline. The chain's CDR3 is CASSRAPGAGNTIYF.